This is a list of T cell receptor beta chains from one sample in a study of T cells in Graves' hyperthyroidism and ophthalmopathy. TCRdb analysed the multiplex PCR reads with MiXCR anew, one entry per CDR3 protein. The repertoire holds 500,000 to 650,000 distinct CDR3 sequences, with 14% as singletons. Sequencing was carried out using blood. Every receptor here comes from a woman aged 40 to 50 with Graves' hyperthyroidism. Each CDR3 is given with its conserved first and last residue. Each record gives: V gene, D gene, J gene, clone size, CDR3 DNA, CDR3 protein. The D gene is left open where the match is weak. Not every row has a clone size; where given, it reads once, few, many or a size class.

TRBV11-2,-,TRBJ2-1,many,TGTGCCAGCAGCCCCCGACTAGATTCCAATGAGCAGTTCTTC,CASSPRLDSNEQFF
TRBV30,-,TRBJ1-2,few,TGTGCCTGGAGTACCGAAGGGAGCTATGGCTACACCTTC,CAWSTEGSYGYTF
TRBV20-1,-,TRBJ2-3,few,TGCAGTGCTAGTATTGGGGATACGCAGTATTTT,CSASIGDTQYF
TRBV12-3/TRBV12-4,TRBD1,TRBJ1-6,few,TGTGCCAGCAGTTTATTTGGACAGGGAGACAATTCACCCCTCCACTTT,CASSLFGQGDNSPLHF
TRBV10-3,-,TRBJ1-1,many,TGTGCCACCCTGGACGAATTCCCTGAAGCTTTCTTT,CATLDEFPEAFF
TRBV28,-,TRBJ1-6,many,TGTGCCAGCAGACAAGGGAATAATTCACCCCTCCACTTT,CASRQGNNSPLHF
TRBV13,-,TRBJ2-3,many,TGTGCCAGCAGCTTAGCTCCTACTAGCACAGATACGCAGTATTTT,CASSLAPTSTDTQYF
TRBV4-1,-,TRBJ1-1,few,TGCGCCAGCAGCCAAGACAGTTACACTGAAGCTTTCTTT,CASSQDSYTEAFF
TRBV5-5,-,TRBJ2-1,few,TGTGCCAGCAGCTTCAGGGGCAGTCGGTATGATGAGCAGTTCTTC,CASSFRGSRYDEQFF
TRBV7-2,-,TRBJ1-1,many,TGTGCCAGCAGCTTTTCGGTAGAGAGGACTGAAGCTTTCTTT,CASSFSVERTEAFF
TRBV29-1,-,TRBJ2-3,-,TGCAGCGTTGGGACGGCCCCTATCACAGATACGCAGTATTTT,CSVGTAPITDTQYF
TRBV15,-,TRBJ1-5,-,TGTGCCACCAGCAGAGATTCGAGTGGACTGAATCGGCCCCAGCATTTT,CATSRDSSGLNRPQHF
TRBV6-2/TRBV6-3,-,TRBJ1-2,few,TGTGCCAGCAGTTACGGGACGGAAAGTAACTATGGCTACACCTTC,CASSYGTESNYGYTF